This TCR beta chain was captured by sequencing in a study of T cells in Graves' hyperthyroidism and ophthalmopathy. Amplified TCR beta CDR3 regions derived from RNA transcripts. First-round RT-PCR targeting the TCR CDR3 was performed with the HTBI primer set. TCRdb itself ran the multiplex PCR reads through MiXCR, one entry per CDR3 protein. Seen here are around 440,000 distinct CDR3 sequences, less than 20% observed once, and the top ten hold roughly 7.7%. Uncontrolled infection, other autoimmune disease, pregnancy and lactation each barred patients from inclusion. Ten or more counts support this clonotype. Its antigen is undetermined. Overall study results and limits: Ophthalmopathy prediction by the model preceded onset by a median roughly 6.3 months. Blood also carried most thyroid clonotypes expanded above 0.001.

The sequence was obtained from a woman aged 18-29 years with Graves' hyperthyroidism. The source material was blood.

CDR3 sequence (DNA): TGTGCCAGCAGCCCCGGGACAGGGGGGTTTAGCTATGGCTACACCTTC. Translating it yields CASSPGTGGFSYGYTF. V and J are TRBV3-1 and TRBJ1-2; 11 positions agree with TRBD1. Germline V lookup: CDR1 LGHDT, CDR2 YNNKEL (reference sequence). The length of the CDR3 is 16 residues. The ends lost 4 bases at V and 4 bases at J; junction bases unmatched: 8. The full variable domain, rest sourced from reference TRBV3-1 and TRBJ1-2, is DTAVSQTPKYLVTQMGNDKSIKCEQNLGHDTMYWYKQDSKKFLKIMFSYNNKELIINETVPNRFSPKSPDKAHLNLHINSLELGDSAVYFCASSPGTGGFSYGYTFGSGTRLTVV.